Described below is a single T cell receptor (beta chain) sequence and its context. The antigen is undetermined. The data were obtained in a study of cytomegalovirus exposure and HLA in healthy donors. Study conclusions and caveats: A cluster of highly shared sequence variants was likely a sequencing artifact. Association with HLA alleles at 0.05 false discovery rate was found for 15,000 to 20,000 TCR beta sequences in a later analysis. Researchers catalogued about 160 TCR beta chains as cytomegalovirus-associated. The authors excluded some V segments, including TRBV6-2 and TRBV6-3, as indistinguishable.

Germline CDR1 is MNHEY and CDR2 is SVGAGI. V lost 7 bases and J lost 9, with 11 bases in between. The CDR3 is 11 residues long. The PCR was carried out with 60 Vbeta primers and 13 Jbeta primers. The data were produced by immunoSEQ multiplex PCR, yet TCRdb's version contains in-frame clones alone and is incomplete. The data hold about 100,000 clones, with about three quarters observed a single time. The receptor was isolated from a male donor in good health and CMV-seropositive. This chain joins TRBV6-5 and TRBJ2-3; the D gene is possibly TRBD2 (5 bases). Sequencing was carried out using PBMCs. The CDR3 nucleotides are TGTGCCAGCACTAGTAGAGGGACGCAGTATTTT. It codes for CASTSRGTQYF.